This TCR beta chain was sequenced during a study of cytomegalovirus exposure and HLA in healthy donors. Whole-study findings and limits: Among the CMV-associated chains, a few were confirmed in vitro as specific for CMV antigens. Rarity marked most TCR sequences, yet some public TCRs occurred in many donors.

As for this clone: Antigen specificity is unknown.

Trimming stripped 6 bases from V and 3 bases from J, with 13 bases between. This CDR3 has 14 amino acids. Per the germline V gene, CDR1 is KGHSH and CDR2 is LQKENI. Measured with immunoSEQ multiplex PCR; TCRdb has only the in-frame clones, and not every one. The data show about 130,000 clones, with around nine tenths seen just once and around 3.5% held by the top ten. This clonotype was sampled from a man under 40 in good health and CMV-seronegative. This chain links TRBV18 with TRBJ2-3, with D tentatively TRBD2 (6 bases). The sequenced sample was PBMCs. CDR3 nucleotides: TGTGCCAGCTCCCGGGCCGGGGGTACAGATACGCAGTATTTT. This sequence encodes CASSRAGGTDTQYF.